The clone carrying this TCR beta chain was found many times. Its antigen is as yet unknown. A junction end diverges from the germline sequence, so it may reflect a read error. This entry belongs to a study of regulatory T cells in long-lasting Graves disease. There are 15 residues in the CDR3. Germline CDR1 SGHRS, CDR2 YFSETQ. For TCR beta, libraries came from iRepertoire HTBI primers and Arm-PCR of CDR3 regions. TCRdb called the multiplex PCR reads again in MiXCR, with one record for every CDR3 protein. The sample lists 300,000 to 400,000 distinct CDR3 sequences; around 15% were seen once. Study findings and constraints: With persistent disease, TRBV28, TRBJ1-2 and TRBJ2-5 were the favored segments.

The time point was: newly diagnosed GD, antithyroid drugs for less than 3 months. Generation of the TCR library employed RNA extracted from PBMCs. Patients met American Thyroid Association criteria for Graves' disease. A further study also used this sample, focusing on T cells in Graves' hyperthyroidism and ophthalmopathy. That source adds: In blood, most of the thyroid clonotypes expanded above 0.001 were also present.

The chain combines TRBV5-1 with TRBJ2-3; 9 nucleotides line up with TRBD1. The TCR originated in a man aged 35-49 years with Graves disease. The material was peripheral blood mononuclear cells (PBMCs), obtained at new diagnosis, from a patient treated with antithyroid drugs. CDR3 sequence reads: CASSATGGWSDTQYF. The CDR3 nucleotides are TGTGCCAGCAGCGCGACAGGGGGTTGGTCAGATACGCAGTATTTT.